This TCR beta chain was retrieved from a study of T cell responses to AZD1222 COVID-19 vaccine. Whole-study results and caveats: The sample set comprised mostly white British donors with more females, and clonal diversity was possibly underestimated. Just a handful of people given AZD1222 tested seropositive at baseline. Reports say nearly half of spike-specific TCRs go after unmutated variant regions. It was only after the peak T cell response that any repertoires were sampled.

Germline V CDR1 and CDR2: KGHSH, LQKENI. V gave up 6 bases and J gave up 7 bases; unmatched junction bases: 7. The CDR3 totals 15 residues. Here immunoSEQ multiplex PCR was the method, and the copy in TCRdb shows in-frame clones only, minus some. This table has 150,000 to 180,000 clones, roughly 90% appearing once. This clone appeared once. Its antigen remains unidentified. Sequenced here: peripheral blood, sampled on day 0 of MenACWY control vaccination. This TCR was sampled from an adult in good health. The J gene is TRBJ1-5, the V gene TRBV18, with 12 bases matching TRBD1. In DNA form, the CDR3 reads TGTGCCAGCTCCGGGACAGGGGGCTTGATGCAGCCCCAGCATTTT. Amino acid sequence: CASSGTGGLMQPQHF. The full variable domain, its missing parts supplied by reference TRBV18 and TRBJ1-5, is NAGVMQNPRHLVRRRGQEARLRCSPMKGHSHVYWYRQLPEEGLKFMVYLQKENIIDESGMPKERFSAEFPKEGPSILRIQQVVRGDSAAYFCASSGTGGLMQPQHFGDGTRLSIL.